This TCR beta chain appears in the sequencing data of a study of control samples from healthy donors and cancer patients (TCRdb year 2020). From the cysteine up to the phenylalanine, the CDR3 has a length of 14 residues. CDR3 DNA only is kept here, 42 bases in frame from base 1. CDR1 and CDR2 (MNHEY, SVGAGI) derive from the germline V gene. For this chain, trimming is 6 bases at the V end and 0 bases at the J end, and the number of junction bases without a gene match is 5. A remark on this clone: Its antigen target is currently unknown. Within one base of it there is no much larger clone, and no base qualities were kept.

Receptors were amplified or captured by the immunoSEQ multiplex PCR assay. The table was pulled from immuneACCESS by TCRdb, which kept in-frame rearrangements only. Such tables lose some clones; where checked, under half of the loss comes from unresolved V genes, and the rest has no known cause. This sample is represented by 400,000 to 500,000 clones; 90% of them were singletons. The ten largest clonotypes hold just under 6.5% of the sample. The clonotype comes from a man in his forties or fifties with head and neck cancer. The sample consisted of PBMCs. The chain employs TRBV6-5 and TRBJ2-7, and 7 junction bases match TRBD2. The CDR3 protein: CASREGGSSYEQYF. The base sequence is TGTGCCAGCAGGGAGGGAGGGAGCTCCTACGAGCAGTACTTC.